This entry lists 17 T cell receptor beta chains sequenced from one sample in a study of cytomegalovirus exposure and HLA in healthy donors. The PCR made use of 60 Vbeta and 13 Jbeta primers. The method was immunoSEQ multiplex PCR; TCRdb's version includes in-frame clones alone and lacks a portion of them. The sample yields about 160,000 clones, roughly four fifths seen once. The sequenced sample consisted of PBMCs. The receptors were gathered from a woman aged 40-49 years in good health and CMV-seronegative.

The chain links TRBV4-1 to TRBJ2-7, with TRBD2 as a possible D gene (6 bases). The CDR3 is made up of 16 amino acids. CDR1 is MGHRA and CDR2 is YSYEKL in the germline V gene. The V end was cut by 0 bases, the J end by 0 bases, with 12 bases between. CDR3: CASSQEWGVSSYEQYF. The CDR3 region has the DNA TGCGCCAGCAGCCAAGAGTGGGGGGTAAGCTCCTACGAGCAGTACTTC.

This clone has a single count. This chain uses TRBV9 with TRBJ2-5; D might be TRBD1 (5 bases). The CDR3 is 14 amino acids. Germline loops: CDR1 SGDLS, CDR2 YYNGEE. Trimming pared 2 bases from V and 5 bases from J, leaving 13 bases between. The CDR3 sequence: CASSVGAGLETQYF. In nucleotides, the CDR3 is TGTGCCAGCAGCGTTGGGGCAGGGCTGGAGACCCAGTACTTC.

The CDR3 spells CASTTTANTEAFF. The CDR3 DNA reads as TGTGCCAGCACCACGACTGCGAACACTGAAGCTTTCTTT. This chain joins TRBV6-1 and TRBJ1-1; D gene ambiguous. Germline CDR1 and CDR2: MNHNS and SASEGT. Trimming took 7 bases from V and 1 from J, leaving 10 bases between them. The CDR3 has 13 amino acids.

This chain's CDR3 is CASSVSTDTQYF. As DNA, the CDR3 is TGTGCCAGCAGTGTCTCTACAGATACGCAGTATTTT. The chain has TRBV2 and TRBJ2-3, with no clear D. Germline V gene data show CDR1 as SNHLY and CDR2 as FYNNEI. This CDR3 contains 12 residues. The V end was cut by 4 bases, the J end by 3 bases, with 5 bases between.

V and J are TRBV5-4 and TRBJ2-1, with unresolved D. V lost 0 bases and J 2 bases, leaving 6 bases between the germline ends. This CDR3 is built from 14 residues. Germline CDR1 SGHNT, CDR2 YYREEE (reference sequence). CDR3 coding DNA: TGTGCCAGCAGCTTGGGTCTAGCCTACAATGAGCAGTTCTTC. Its translation: CASSLGLAYNEQFF.

The chain carries TRBV6-6 and TRBJ2-7, with D maybe TRBD2 (6 bases). Germline V CDR1 and CDR2: MNHNY, SVGAGI (reference sequence). Trimming took 2 bases from V and 2 from J, leaving 13 bases between them. This CDR3 has 15 amino acids. The CDR3 reads CASSYPASEPYEQYF. The CDR3 DNA reads as TGTGCCAGCAGTTACCCGGCTAGCGAACCCTACGAGCAGTACTTC.

J is TRBJ2-1 and V is TRBV11-2; D is possibly TRBD2 (6 bases). Germline CDR1 is SGHAT and CDR2 is FQNNGV. Deletions cut 1 base from V and 12 bases from J, with 16 bases between. The CDR3 covers 14 residues. The CDR3 coding sequence is TGTGCCAGCAGCTTAGCGGACTCAGCGGGTTTGCAGTTCTTC. The encoded protein is CASSLADSAGLQFF.

The chain employs TRBV2 and TRBJ2-1; 9 nucleotides align to TRBD2. This CDR3 is 15 amino acids long. Germline loops: CDR1 SNHLY, CDR2 FYNNEI. The J segment lost 4 bases and the V segment lost 1 base, leaving 2 bases of the junction unmatched. CDR3 in DNA: TGTGCCAGCAGTGAAGGGGCGGGAGGGTACAATGAGCAGTTCTTC. Protein product: CASSEGAGGYNEQFF.

This chain connects TRBV27 to TRBJ1-2; the match to TRBD1 covers 7 bases. Per germline, CDR1 MNHEY and CDR2 SMNVEV (reference sequence). V shed 6 bases and J 2 bases; nucleotides not matched to a gene: 21. This CDR3 contains 19 residues. CDR3 coding DNA: TGTGCCAGCAGCATAGGTCAGGGGACAGCCAACGAGAACAACTATGGCTACACCTTC. Protein: CASSIGQGTANENNYGYTF.

This chain links TRBV30 with TRBJ1-5; 8 bases line up with TRBD1. J lost 5 bases, V lost 4 bases, and 7 bases had no gene match. Germline values: CDR1 GTSNPN, CDR2 SVGIG (reference sequence). The CDR3 contains 14 residues. CDR3 sequence (DNA): TGTGCCTGGACAGGGGGCGCTGCGGATCAGCCCCAGCATTTT. Protein product: CAWTGGAADQPQHF.

The chain joins TRBV6-5 to TRBJ2-3; maybe TRBD2 (5 bases). Per germline, CDR1 MNHEY and CDR2 SVGAGI. CDR3 length equals 14 residues. V lost 5 bases and J lost 4, with 13 bases in between. Here the CDR3 DNA reads TGTGCCAGCAGTAGGAGGAGGAGCGCAGATACGCAGTATTTT. This codes for CASSRRRSADTQYF.

This clone was counted a single time. The chain combines TRBV10-3 with TRBJ2-5, with TRBD2 as a possible D gene (6 bases). CDR3 length equals 14 residues. The germline V and J ends were trimmed by 8 bases and 2 bases, with 15 bases remaining between them. Germline CDR1 reads ENHRY; CDR2 reads SYGVKD. The CDR3 DNA reads TGTGCCATCGCAGTGGGGGGTCCTCAAGAGACCCAGTACTTC. Protein sequence: CAIAVGGPQETQYF.

The chain recombines TRBV7-2 with TRBJ1-1, with D possibly matching TRBD1 (6 bases). The germline V and J ends were trimmed by 5 bases and 3 bases, with 16 bases remaining between them. The CDR3 length is 15 residues. Germline V gene lookup returns CDR1 SGHTA and CDR2 FQGNSA. The CDR3 region is CASSPPGQMDTEAFF. The DNA for the CDR3 is TGTGCCAGCAGCCCACCTGGACAGATGGACACTGAAGCTTTCTTT.

A single count supports this clone. The chain combines TRBV6-1 with TRBJ2-5; TRBD2 matches 13 bases. Per germline, CDR1 MNHNS and CDR2 SASEGT. Trimming cost V 3 bases and J 1 base; bases outside gene matches: 8. The CDR3 sequence is 18 residues long. CDR3 sequence: CASSDPGLAGELQETQYF. DNA of the CDR3: TGTGCCAGCAGTGATCCCGGACTAGCGGGGGAACTCCAAGAGACCCAGTACTTC.

V usage is TRBV7-3 and J usage is TRBJ2-5; no firm D call. The CDR3 runs 14 residues. V dropped 0 bases and J dropped 2 bases, with 7 bases sitting between them. Germline V gene lookup returns CDR1 SGHTA and CDR2 FQGTGA. CDR3 sequence: CASSLTHSQETQYF. The CDR3 coding sequence is TGTGCCAGCAGCTTAACGCACTCTCAAGAGACCCAGTACTTC.

The chain employs TRBV11-2 and TRBJ2-7; 11 positions match TRBD1. The CDR3 loop spans 14 amino acids. Per germline, CDR1 SGHAT and CDR2 FQNNGV. V lost 5 bases, J lost 1 base, and 1 base stayed unmatched. The CDR3 region is CASSRDRGSYEQYF. In DNA, the CDR3 is TGTGCCAGCAGCCGGGACAGGGGGTCCTACGAGCAGTACTTC.

The CDR3 spells CASSVTGLINEKLFF. CDR3 in DNA: TGTGCCAGCAGTGTGACAGGGCTGATTAATGAAAAACTGTTTTTT. The chain recombines TRBV25-1 with TRBJ1-4; TRBD1 aligns across 7 bases. Unmatched junction bases numbered 6, after V lost 4 bases and J lost 4 bases. CDR1 is MGHDK, CDR2 SYGVNS, per germline. The CDR3 runs 15 residues.